This is a list of T cell receptor beta chains from one sample in a study of T cells after yellow fever vaccination. MiXCR, run by TCRdb on the 5' RACE reads, gives a single entry per CDR3 protein. This sample yields fewer than 150,000 distinct CDR3 sequences, of which 6.5% to 9% are seen a single time; roughly 2.8% belongs to the top ten. The sequenced sample was CD4+ T cells sorted from PBMCs, obtained about 41 days after the first yellow fever vaccination. These TCRs come from a man between 18 and 35 years old who received the YFV17D yellow fever vaccine. The CDR3 runs from the conserved cysteine through the conserved F or W. A D gene is named only where the DNA matches it firmly. Only part of the rows carry a size: once, few, many, or a class if the clone is expanded.

D gene	V gene	J gene	clone size	CDR3 protein	CDR3 DNA
.	TRBV14	TRBJ1-1	many	CASSQVSAKF	TGTGCCAGCAGCCAAGTTAGCGCCAAGTTT
.	TRBV15	TRBJ1-4	many	CATSRDMVNEKLFF	TGTGCCACCAGCCGGGACATGGTTAATGAAAAACTGTTTTTT
.	TRBV18	TRBJ1-4	few	CASSPGEKLFF	TGTGCCAGCTCACCGGGTGAAAAACTGTTTTTT
TRBD1	TRBV5-4	TRBJ1-2	few	CASSRGTGRDYGYTF	TGTGCCAGCAGCCGGGGGACAGGGAGGGACTACGGCTACACCTTC
.	TRBV4-1	TRBJ2-2	many	CASRPDSYGELFF	TGCGCCAGCAGACCAGACTCCTACGGGGAGCTGTTTTTT
.	TRBV7-2	TRBJ2-3	many	CASSMRGDTQYF	TGTGCCAGCAGCATGAGGGGGGATACGCAGTATTTT
.	TRBV19	TRBJ2-1	many	CASSIVAGWDNEQFF	TGTGCCAGTAGTATTGTGGCAGGGTGGGACAATGAGCAGTTCTTC
.	TRBV5-1	TRBJ2-5	many	CASSLQDRQGTQYF	TGCGCCAGCAGCTTGCAAGACAGGCAGGGGACCCAGTACTTC
TRBD1	TRBV19	TRBJ1-3	many	CASSENRGPGNTIYF	TGTGCCAGTAGTGAAAACAGGGGGCCTGGAAACACCATATATTTT
TRBD1	TRBV18	TRBJ1-4	many	CASSPGTGGDEKLFF	TGTGCCAGCTCACCAGGGACAGGGGGCGATGAAAAACTGTTTTTT
.	TRBV18	TRBJ2-5	many	CASSPYQKETQYF	TGTGCCAGCTCACCATACCAGAAAGAGACCCAGTACTTC
.	TRBV5-1	TRBJ2-5	.	CASSLAFGDGGETQYF	TGCGCCAGCAGCTTGGCATTTGGCGACGGGGGAGAGACCCAGTACTTC
.	TRBV28	TRBJ1-1	many	CASRWTGDTEAFF	TGTGCCAGCAGGTGGACGGGGGACACTGAAGCTTTCTTT
.	TRBV15	TRBJ2-7	many	CATSRDGWGEQYF	TGTGCCACCAGCAGAGATGGGTGGGGCGAGCAGTACTTC
.	TRBV3-1	TRBJ2-1	many	CASSQEDEGNEQFF	TGTGCCAGCAGCCAAGAGGATGAAGGGAATGAGCAGTTCTTC
TRBD2	TRBV2	TRBJ2-5	many	CASTLAGEGTQYF	TGTGCCAGCACCTTAGCGGGGGAGGGGACCCAGTACTTC
.	TRBV7-2	TRBJ2-3	many	CASSSWTDTQYF	TGTGCCAGCAGCTCGTGGACAGATACGCAGTATTTT
.	TRBV2	TRBJ1-1	few	CASSVQGPMNTEAFF	TGTGCCAGCAGTGTACAGGGCCCCATGAACACTGAAGCTTTCTTT
.	TRBV11-2	TRBJ1-4	many	CASSSRTGSRAANEKLFF	TGTGCCAGCAGCTCGAGAACAGGGTCCAGGGCAGCTAATGAAAAACTGTTTTTT
.	TRBV9	TRBJ2-2	many	CASSAQLGDTGELFF	TGTGCCAGCAGCGCCCAGTTGGGTGACACCGGGGAGCTGTTTTTT
.	TRBV7-3	TRBJ2-3	many	CASSQTGYTDTQYF	TGTGCCAGCAGCCAAACAGGGTATACAGATACGCAGTATTTT
.	TRBV7-2	TRBJ2-3	many	CASSLIGGPTDTQYF	TGTGCCAGCAGCTTAATCGGCGGACCCACAGATACGCAGTATTTT
.	TRBV15	TRBJ2-7	many	CATSRLSRSGSYEQYF	TGTGCCACCAGCAGGTTGAGCAGGTCGGGCTCCTACGAGCAGTACTTC
.	TRBV6-5	TRBJ2-7	many	CASSSPVRPHEQYF	TGTGCCAGCAGTTCCCCCGTGAGGCCGCACGAGCAGTACTTC
.	TRBV5-1	TRBJ2-1	many	CASSFSEGGWNEQFF	TGCGCCAGCAGCTTCTCCGAGGGTGGGTGGAATGAGCAGTTCTTC
.	TRBV10-3	TRBJ2-7	many	CAISSSGLELEQYF	TGTGCCATCTCCTCATCCGGGCTAGAACTCGAGCAGTACTTC
TRBD2	TRBV3-1	TRBJ2-1	.	CASSLLAGAYNEQFF	TGTGCCAGCAGCCTCCTAGCGGGGGCCTACAATGAGCAGTTCTTC
.	TRBV7-9	TRBJ1-5	many	CASSPWTGNQPQHF	TGTGCCAGCAGCCCTTGGACCGGCAATCAGCCCCAGCATTTT
.	TRBV4-1	TRBJ2-3	many	CASSQDSRGRDTQYF	TGCGCCAGCAGCCAAGATTCACGGGGGCGGGATACGCAGTATTTT
.	TRBV6-2/TRBV6-3	TRBJ1-2	many	CASSYLSTGYTF	TGTGCCAGCAGTTACCTATCAACTGGCTACACCTTC
.	TRBV7-2	TRBJ2-2	many	CASSRNRHTGELFF	TGTGCCAGCAGCCGTAATCGGCACACCGGGGAGCTGTTTTTT
.	TRBV29-1	TRBJ2-5	many	CSVVIETQYF	TGCAGCGTTGTTATTGAGACCCAGTACTTC
.	TRBV7-6	TRBJ2-1	many	CASSLQDARDRFF	TGTGCCAGCAGCTTACAGGACGCCAGGGATCGGTTCTTC
TRBD1	TRBV4-3	TRBJ1-1	many	CASSRSGTANTEAFF	TGCGCCAGCAGCCGGTCCGGGACAGCGAACACTGAAGCTTTCTTT
TRBD1	TRBV4-3	TRBJ1-2	few	CASSQSTGGANYGYTF	TGCGCCAGCAGCCAATCCACAGGGGGCGCTAACTATGGCTACACCTTC
TRBD2	TRBV20-1	TRBJ2-3	few	CSALLLAGSTDTQYF	TGCAGTGCCCTACTACTAGCGGGGAGCACAGATACGCAGTATTTT
.	TRBV20-1	TRBJ2-3	.	CSRADSNTDTQYF	TGCAGCCGGGCTGACTCAAACACAGATACGCAGTATTTT
TRBD2	TRBV20-1	TRBJ2-3	many	CSASGGGARDTQYF	TGCAGTGCTAGTGGCGGGGGGGCGAGGGATACGCAGTATTTT
.	TRBV7-6	TRBJ2-5	many	CASSLERGRQQETQYF	TGTGCCAGCAGCTTAGAGCGTGGGCGACAGCAAGAGACCCAGTACTTC
.	TRBV6-2/TRBV6-3	TRBJ2-5	.	CASAWARGTQYF	TGTGCCAGCGCCTGGGCTCGGGGGACCCAGTACTTC
.	TRBV4-3	TRBJ2-3	many	CASSQVTGRTDTQYF	TGCGCCAGCAGCCAAGTTACAGGCCGCACAGATACGCAGTATTTT
.	TRBV27	TRBJ1-1	many	CASSSMGGFSYTEAFF	TGTGCCAGCAGTTCAATGGGTGGTTTCTCGTACACTGAAGCTTTCTTT